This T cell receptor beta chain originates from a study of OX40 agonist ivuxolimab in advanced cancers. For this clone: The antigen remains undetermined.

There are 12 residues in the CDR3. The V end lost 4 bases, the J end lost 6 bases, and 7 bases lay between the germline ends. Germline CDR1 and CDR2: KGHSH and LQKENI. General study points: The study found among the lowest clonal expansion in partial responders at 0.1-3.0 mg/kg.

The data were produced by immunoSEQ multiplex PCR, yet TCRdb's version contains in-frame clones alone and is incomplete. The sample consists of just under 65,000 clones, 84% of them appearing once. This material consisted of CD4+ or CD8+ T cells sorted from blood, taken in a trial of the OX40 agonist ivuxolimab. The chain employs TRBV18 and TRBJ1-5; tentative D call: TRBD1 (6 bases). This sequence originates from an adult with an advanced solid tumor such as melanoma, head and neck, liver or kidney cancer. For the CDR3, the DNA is TGTGCCAGCTCACAAGGGGGTCAGCCCCAGCATTTT. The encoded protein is CASSQGGQPQHF.